The 5 T cell receptor beta chains presented below share a single source sample, sequenced in a study of T cells after posttransplantation cyclophosphamide. Generated by immunoSEQ multiplex PCR, the TCRdb table keeps only in-frame clones and is missing some. The data list around 39,000 clones, none observed once; 1% to 1.5% falls to the top ten. Sequencing input: PBMCs. These receptors were obtained from a girl aged 10-17 years in good health, CMV-negative, and a related stem cell transplant donor.

This clone was counted only a few times. A much larger clone differs from this one at a single base, so this may be a read error. This same CDR3 is encoded by further DNA sequences in the sample. This chain connects TRBV6-6 to TRBJ1-4; no definite D call. The CDR3 totals 16 residues. The germline V gene encodes CDR1 MNHNY and CDR2 SVGAGI (reference sequence). The CDR3 here is CASSGPLGLSGEKLFF. CDR3 nucleotide sequence: TGTGCCAGCAGTGGACCATTGGGCCTCAGCGGTGAAAAGCTGTTTTTT.

The chain couples TRBV9 to TRBJ2-7, with 7 nucleotides matching TRBD1. J gave up 1 base and V 2 bases, and 3 bases lay outside the gene matches. CDR1 and CDR2 (germline): SGDLS, YYNGEE. There are 14 residues in the CDR3. The CDR3, as DNA: TGTGCCAGCAGCGTGGGGGACAGTTCCTACGAGCAGTACTTC. Translating it yields CASSVGDSSYEQYF.

As to this clone: A much larger clone lies one base from this, so it may be a read error. The same CDR3 is also encoded by other DNA sequences in this sample. This chain connects TRBV10-2 to TRBJ2-7; weak D call: TRBD1 (6 bases). Germline CDR1 reads WSHSY; CDR2 reads SAAADI. With 1 base removed from V and 7 bases from J, the gap between germline ends came to 20 bases. This CDR3 contains 16 residues. The CDR3 sequence is CASSELGAARAREQYF. The CDR3 DNA reads TGCGCCAGCAGTGAGTTGGGGGCCGCCCGGGCTAGGGAGCAGTACTTC.

This clone was detected only a few times. This CDR3 reads CASSRGGLNYEQYF. In nucleotides, the CDR3 is TGCGCCAGCAGCCGAGGAGGGCTGAACTACGAGCAGTACTTC. V usage is TRBV4-1 and J usage is TRBJ2-7; maybe TRBD2 (6 bases). From germline, CDR1 is MGHRA and CDR2 YSYEKL. The ends were cut back, 4 bases at V and 3 bases at J, with 13 bases in the middle. CDR3 length: 14 residues.

This chain joins TRBV5-1 and TRBJ1-1, with 9 bases identical to TRBD1. The length of the CDR3 is 16 residues. Unmatched junction bases numbered 4, after V lost 1 base and J lost 0 bases. CDR1 and CDR2 (germline): SGHRS, YFSETQ. CDR3 nucleotides: TGCGCCAGCAGCTTGAACAGGGGGCTTGTGAACACTGAAGCTTTCTTT. Protein: CASSLNRGLVNTEAFF. Based on the CDR3 plus reference TRBV5-1 and TRBJ1-1, the full variable domain is KAGVTQTPRYLIKTRGQQVTLSCSPISGHRSVSWYQQTPGQGLQFLFEYFSETQRNKGNFPGRFSGRQFSNSRSEMNVSTLELGDSALYLCASSLNRGLVNTEAFFGQGTRLTVV.